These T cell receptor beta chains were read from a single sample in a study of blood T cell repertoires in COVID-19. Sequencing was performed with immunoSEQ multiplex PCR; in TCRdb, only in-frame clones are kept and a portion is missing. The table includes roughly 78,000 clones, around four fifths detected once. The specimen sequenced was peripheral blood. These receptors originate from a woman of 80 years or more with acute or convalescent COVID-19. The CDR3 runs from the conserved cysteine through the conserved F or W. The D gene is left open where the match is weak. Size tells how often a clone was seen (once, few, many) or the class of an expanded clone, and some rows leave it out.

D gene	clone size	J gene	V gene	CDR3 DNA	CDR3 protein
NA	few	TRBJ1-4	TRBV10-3	TGTGCCATCAGTGCGGTGAGAAATGAAAAACTGTTTTTT	CAISAVRNEKLFF
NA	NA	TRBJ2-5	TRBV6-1	TGTGCCAGCAGTGAAGAACGAAGAACCTACAGGGAGACCCAGTACTTC	CASSEERRTYRETQYF
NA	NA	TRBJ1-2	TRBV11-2	TGTGCCAGCAGAGTGGGCTCTACTCCCTTCGTTAACTATGGCTACACCTTC	CASRVGSTPFVNYGYTF
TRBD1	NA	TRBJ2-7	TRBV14	TGTGCCAGCAGCGGTCCTCGAGCGGGACAGGGCAATTCCTACGAGCAGTACTTC	CASSGPRAGQGNSYEQYF
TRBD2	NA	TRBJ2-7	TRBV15	TGTGCCACCAGCACGGGGGGGACCTACGAGCAGTACTTC	CATSTGGTYEQYF
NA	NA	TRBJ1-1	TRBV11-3	TGTGCCAGCAGCTTGCGTTCTTCGGGGGAAGCTTTCTTT	CASSLRSSGEAFF
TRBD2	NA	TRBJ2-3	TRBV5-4	TGTGCCAGCGGATTAGGTGGGACTAGCGGGACAGATACGCAGTATTTT	CASGLGGTSGTDTQYF
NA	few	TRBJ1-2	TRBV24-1	TGTGCCACCAGTGATACAGCTGACATGGGCTACACCTTC	CATSDTADMGYTF
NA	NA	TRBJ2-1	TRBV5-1	TGCGCCAGCAGCTCTGTCTCCTCGGGGAATGAGCAGTTCTTC	CASSSVSSGNEQFF
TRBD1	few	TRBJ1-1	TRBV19	TGTGCCAGTAGTTTCAGGGGGCGCACTGAAGCTTTCTTT	CASSFRGRTEAFF
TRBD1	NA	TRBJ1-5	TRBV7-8	TGTGCCAGCAGCTCTCAACTCCGAGACAGGGAAAGCAATCAGCCCCAGCATTTT	CASSSQLRDRESNQPQHF
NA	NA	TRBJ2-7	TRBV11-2	TGTGCCAGCAGCTTAGGGCAGGAATACGAGCAGTACTTC	CASSLGQEYEQYF
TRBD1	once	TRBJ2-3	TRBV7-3	TGTGCCAGCAGCCCGACAGGGGGCTTGACAGATACGCAGTATTTT	CASSPTGGLTDTQYF
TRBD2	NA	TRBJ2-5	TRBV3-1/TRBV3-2	TGTGCCAGCAGCCCCATAGCGGGGGGGCCCGTAGAGACCCAGTACTTC	CASSPIAGGPVETQYF
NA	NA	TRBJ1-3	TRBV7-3	TGTGCCAGCAGCTTAGGACAACCTGGAAACACCATATATTTT	CASSLGQPGNTIYF
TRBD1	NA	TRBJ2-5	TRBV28	TGTGCCAGCAGTCTTCTAAGTCCGGGACAGCAAGAGACCCAGTACTTC	CASSLLSPGQQETQYF
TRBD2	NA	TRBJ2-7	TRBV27	TGTGCCAGTGCGACTAGCGGTTACGAGCAGTACTTC	CASATSGYEQYF
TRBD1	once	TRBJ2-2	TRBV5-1	TGCGCCAGCAGCTCTGGACAGGCGAACACCGGGGAGCTGTTTTTT	CASSSGQANTGELFF
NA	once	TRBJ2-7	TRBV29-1	TGCAGCGTGACGACAGAAGAAAAGCCCTACGAGCAGTACTTC	CSVTTEEKPYEQYF
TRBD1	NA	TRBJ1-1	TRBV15	TGTGCCACCAGCATAAACAGGGGGGGGACTGAAGCTTTCTTT	CATSINRGGTEAFF
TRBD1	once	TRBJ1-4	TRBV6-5	TGTGCCAGCAGACTCCGGGACAGAAGAGAAAAACTGTTTTTT	CASRLRDRREKLFF
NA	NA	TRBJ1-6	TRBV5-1	TGCGCCAGCAGCCAGGACATTAATTCACCCCTCCACTTT	CASSQDINSPLHF
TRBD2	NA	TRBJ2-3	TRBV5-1	TGCGCCAGCAGCCTTAGGGGACTAGCGGGAGTGGTAGATACGCAGTATTTT	CASSLRGLAGVVDTQYF
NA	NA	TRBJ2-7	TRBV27	TGTGCCAGCAGTCTACGAACCTCCTACGAGCAGTACTTC	CASSLRTSYEQYF
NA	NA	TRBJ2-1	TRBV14	TGTGCCAGCAGCCCCACCGCCCCCGCCGGTGAGCAGTTCTTC	CASSPTAPAGEQFF
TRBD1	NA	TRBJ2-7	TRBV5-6	TGTGCCAGCAGCTTAGGGACAGGGATCTACGAGCAGTACTTC	CASSLGTGIYEQYF
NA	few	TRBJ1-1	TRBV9	TGTGCCAGCAGCCAGGGGACATGGAACACTGAAGCTTTCTTT	CASSQGTWNTEAFF
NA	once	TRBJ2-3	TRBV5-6	TGTGCCAGCAGCTTGGGACAACTTCGCACAGATACGCAGTATTTT	CASSLGQLRTDTQYF
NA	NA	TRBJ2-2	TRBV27	TGTGCCAGCAGTTTAAGTAATAGCTTGGGCACCGGGGAGCTGTTTTTT	CASSLSNSLGTGELFF
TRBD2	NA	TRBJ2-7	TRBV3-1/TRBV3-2	TGTGCCAGCAGCAAGACTAGCGGAAGCTCCTACGAGCAGTACTTC	CASSKTSGSSYEQYF
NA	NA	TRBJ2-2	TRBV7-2	TGTGCCAGCAGAGATCCCGCTAGAAGCGGGGAGCTGTTTTTT	CASRDPARSGELFF
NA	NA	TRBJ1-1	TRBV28	TGTGCCAGCAGTTTTTCCGGGGGTGTGACTGAAGCTTTCTTT	CASSFSGGVTEAFF
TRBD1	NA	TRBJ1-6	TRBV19	TGTGCCAGTACCGGGGACAGGGTTAATTCACCCCTCCACTTT	CASTGDRVNSPLHF
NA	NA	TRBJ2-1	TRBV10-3	TGTGCCATCAGTGAGTCGGAGGCTAGCGTAACCTACAATGAGCAGTTCTTC	CAISESEASVTYNEQFF
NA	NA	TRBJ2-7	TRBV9	TGTGCCAGCAGCCCACGTGGGGGGAGATCCTACGAGCAGTACTTC	CASSPRGGRSYEQYF
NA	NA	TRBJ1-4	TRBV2	TGTGCCAGCAGAGAGACCGCGGATTTTAATGAAAAACTGTTTTTT	CASRETADFNEKLFF
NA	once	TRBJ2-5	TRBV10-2	TGCGCCAGCAGTGTTCAGGAGACCCAGTACTTC	CASSVQETQYF
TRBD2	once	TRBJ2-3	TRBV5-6	TGTGCCAGCAGCTTGTTAGCGGGGAGCACAGATACGCAGTATTTT	CASSLLAGSTDTQYF
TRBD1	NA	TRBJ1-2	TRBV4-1	TGCGCCAGCAGTTTTCCGGGACAGGGAAGCGGCTACACCTTC	CASSFPGQGSGYTF
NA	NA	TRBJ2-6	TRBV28	TGTGCCAGCAGTTTATTAGGGGCGGTAGCTAGGGCCAACGTCCTGACTTTC	CASSLLGAVARANVLTF
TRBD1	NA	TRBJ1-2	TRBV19	TGTGCCAGTACCCCCGGACAGGCCTATGGCTACACCTTC	CASTPGQAYGYTF
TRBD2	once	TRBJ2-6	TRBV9	TGTGCCAGCAGCGCTTCCGCCGTGGCGGGGGGAATCTCTGGGGCCAACGTCCTGACTTTC	CASSASAVAGGISGANVLTF
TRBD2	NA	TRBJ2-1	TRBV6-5	TGTGCCAGCAGTCCGGGACTAGGAAGGGCAACTGAGCAGTTCTTC	CASSPGLGRATEQFF